This section outlines one TCR beta chain sequence together with its context. In germline, CDR1 is SGHDT, CDR2 YYEEEE. The CDR3 is made up of 15 amino acids. V lost 0 bases, J lost 4 bases, and 13 bases lay in between. These data are taken from a study of blood T cells in healthy people across ages. Primers used in a second PCR of roughly 7 to 12 cycles were a sample-barcoded 5' primer and a J-beta primer mix. TCRdb analysed the 5' RACE reads with MiXCR anew, one entry per CDR3 protein. Seen here are 500,000 to 700,000 distinct CDR3 sequences, roughly 31% observed once, and the top ten hold approximately 14%.

This rearrangement joins TRBV5-6 to TRBJ1-1, with D perhaps TRBD1 (5 bases). This receptor was obtained from a woman at least 80 years old in good health. The specimen sequenced was blood. CDR3 residues: CASSLERGMSTEAFF. In DNA form, the CDR3 reads TGTGCCAGCAGCTTGGAGCGGGGGATGAGCACTGAAGCTTTCTTT.